This T cell receptor beta chain was obtained from a study of tumor-infiltrating lymphocytes in primary liver carcinoma. Study-level findings and limits: Tumor-adjacent and tumor-blood pairs overlapped less than tumor region pairs did. The study found a significantly higher top-250-clone fraction in tumors than in blood (p = 0.039). Only about 8-25% of top clones spanned all five tumor regions.

Germline-derived CDR1 and CDR2 are MGHRA and YSYEKL. The CDR3 has 15 residues. As concerns this clonotype: The antigen is undetermined.

Extraction of RNA together with DNA used roughly 19-32 mg of unsorted bulk tissue. Samples came from superior, inferior, lateral poles and tumor centre. From 450 to 550 ng total RNA, TCR beta cDNA was generated with a primer in the constant region. The TCR beta library was amplified through three nested multiplex PCR rounds in a modified ARM-PCR procedure. The study ran its first two PCR rounds for around 9 cycles each, using TRBV1-TRBV30 forward primers and a C-beta reverse primer. Via MiXCR, TCRdb re-called the multiplex PCR reads, giving one row per CDR3 protein. This table has around 27,000 distinct CDR3 sequences, over 65% appearing once.

Source material: liver tumor tissue from sampling region 3. Subset defined: tumor region T3, left-lateral pole. The chain uses TRBV4-1 and TRBJ2-1; D unclear. The receptor was derived from a man aged 35 to 55 with primary liver carcinoma and hepatitis B virus infection. CDR3 loop: CASSPFGNNNNEQFF. In DNA form, the CDR3 reads TGCGCAAGTAGCCCGTTCGGTAACAACAACAATGAGCAGTTCTTC.